Listed here are 22 T cell receptor beta chains from one sample, sequenced in a study of blood T cell repertoires in COVID-19. The table came from immunoSEQ multiplex PCR; TCRdb's copy has only in-frame clones and leaves some out. The sample gives about 94,000 clones, roughly 78% of which show up once; around 21% is in the top ten. The sample consisted of peripheral blood. All receptors come from a woman of 80 years or more with acute or convalescent COVID-19.

The chain links TRBV6-6 to TRBJ1-1, with D possibly TRBD1 on 5 matching bases. The CDR3 is 13 amino acids. V was cut by 7 bases and J by 2 bases, with 11 bases left in between. Germline loops: CDR1 MNHNY, CDR2 SVGAGI (reference sequence). In nucleotides, the CDR3 is TGTGCCAGCACCACTGGGGCTAACACTGAAGCTTTCTTT. Protein sequence: CASTTGANTEAFF.

The V gene is TRBV19, the J gene TRBJ2-7; D uncertain. The CDR3 loop spans 14 amino acids. V shed 2 bases and J shed 0 bases, with 8 bases lying between them. In germline, CDR1 is LNHDA, CDR2 SQIVND (reference sequence). The CDR3 is CASSIFYGSYEQYF. In nucleotides, the CDR3 is TGTGCCAGTAGTATATTTTACGGCTCCTACGAGCAGTACTTC.

This clone was recorded once. The rearrangement uses TRBV2 and TRBJ1-2; unclear D gene. V lost 1 base and J 2 bases, leaving 8 bases between the germline ends. The germline CDR1 and CDR2 sequences are SNHLY and FYNNEI. The CDR3 is 14 residues long. The CDR3 DNA sequence: TGTGCCAGCAGTGAAGAGGCAGGAAACTATGGCTACACCTTC. Protein product: CASSEEAGNYGYTF.

This chain connects TRBV27 to TRBJ2-1, with 11 bases lining up with TRBD2. Germline trimming cut 9 bases from V and 9 bases from J; bases unmatched to any gene: 10. Per germline, CDR1 MNHEY and CDR2 SMNVEV (reference sequence). CDR3 length equals 14 residues. In nucleotides, the CDR3 is TGTGCCAGTAGACGCACTAGCGGGAGTGGTGAGCAGTTCTTC. Amino acids: CASRRTSGSGEQFF.

This chain connects TRBV19 to TRBJ2-4, with 8 bases that match TRBD1. Germline V lookup: CDR1 LNHDA, CDR2 SQIVND (reference sequence). The CDR3 runs 14 residues. V was clipped by 7 bases and J by 4 bases; unmatched bases: 6. The CDR3, as DNA: TGTGCCAGTAACCGGGACAGGAGTAAAAACATTCAGTACTTC. Amino acids: CASNRDRSKNIQYF.

This clone has just one count. This chain uses TRBV6-5 with TRBJ2-1; maybe TRBD1 (6 bases). This CDR3 has 13 residues. V gave up 5 bases and J gave up 3 bases, with 8 bases separating them. Germline CDR1 MNHEY, CDR2 SVGAGI. The DNA of the CDR3 is TGTGCCAGCAGTAGGGACAACTACAATGAGCAGTTCTTC. This gives the protein CASSRDNYNEQFF.

V usage is TRBV10-3 and J usage is TRBJ1-5, with D possibly TRBD1 on 5 matching bases. CDR1 is ENHRY, CDR2 SYGVKD, per germline. This CDR3 is built from 15 residues. V was pared by 3 bases and J by 1 base, with 10 bases between. The CDR3 protein is CAISDKGSSNQPQHF. The CDR3, as DNA: TGTGCCATCAGTGATAAGGGGTCGAGCAATCAGCCCCAGCATTTT.

J is TRBJ2-1 and V is TRBV11-3; 9 bases map to TRBD1. Germline CDR1 SGHNT, CDR2 YENEEA. With 0 bases clipped from V and 7 bases from J, the junction kept 7 bases outside the gene matches. There are 16 residues in the CDR3. The CDR3 spells CASSLEGTGFSNEQFF. CDR3 bases: TGTGCCAGCAGCTTAGAAGGGACAGGGTTTTCTAATGAGCAGTTCTTC.

J is TRBJ1-2 and V is TRBV2, with D tentatively TRBD1 (6 bases). The CDR3 has 13 amino acids. Trimming shortened V by 6 bases and J by 2 bases, and 10 bases separated the two germline ends. CDR1 is SNHLY, CDR2 FYNNEI, per germline. CDR3 amino acids: CASSDRRNYGYTF. In DNA form, the CDR3 reads TGTGCCAGCAGCGACAGGCGGAACTATGGCTACACCTTC.

V gene TRBV5-4 combines with J gene TRBJ2-7; 7 positions agree with TRBD1. The V segment lost 6 bases and the J segment 2 bases; nucleotides outside the gene matches: 5. Germline V gene lookup returns CDR1 SGHNT and CDR2 YYREEE (reference sequence). The CDR3 runs to 13 residues. The CDR3 DNA follows: TGTGCCAGCACCCGGGACAGCCCCTACGAGCAGTACTTC. Amino acid sequence: CASTRDSPYEQYF.

The chain employs TRBV12-3 or TRBV12-4 and TRBJ1-1; D gene unclear. CDR3 length equals 13 residues. With 5 bases removed from V and 0 bases from J, the gap between germline ends came to 7 bases. The CDR3 spells CASSRQVNTEAFF. CDR3 coding DNA: TGTGCCAGCAGTCGTCAGGTGAACACTGAAGCTTTCTTT.

This clone was seen just once. This sequence joins TRBV7-9 and TRBJ2-2; D may be TRBD2 (5 bases). CDR1 and CDR2 (germline): SEHNR, FQNEAQ (reference sequence). The V end was cut by 3 bases, the J end by 2 bases, with 7 bases between. This CDR3 contains 14 residues. Here the CDR3 DNA reads TGTGCCAGCAGCTTGGGAGCCAACACCGGGGAGCTGTTTTTT. Translation: CASSLGANTGELFF.

The chain employs TRBV9 and TRBJ1-3; 7 bases match TRBD1. This CDR3 is 16 amino acids long. Germline V CDR1 and CDR2: SGDLS, YYNGEE. V lost 0 bases and J lost 6; bases outside the gene matches: 9. In DNA form, the CDR3 reads TGTGCCAGCAGCGTAGAGCCCCAGGGGGTTATAAACACCATATATTTT. As protein: CASSVEPQGVINTIYF.

The genes are TRBV11-2 and TRBJ2-5, with D possibly matching TRBD1 (6 bases). V lost 6 bases and J 5 bases, leaving 10 bases between the germline ends. The CDR3 extends over 12 amino acids. The germline V gene encodes CDR1 SGHAT and CDR2 FQNNGV. CDR3 region: CASRERGETQYF. CDR3 DNA sequence: TGTGCCAGCAGGGAAAGGGGGGAGACCCAGTACTTC.

This chain joins TRBV6-5 and TRBJ1-1; D possibly corresponds to TRBD1 (5 bases). The V end lost 5 bases, the J end lost 0 bases, and 10 bases lay between the germline ends. Germline V CDR1 and CDR2: MNHEY, SVGAGI. The CDR3 runs 14 residues. The CDR3 here is CASSRQRMNTEAFF. The CDR3 DNA follows: TGTGCCAGCAGTCGACAGCGTATGAACACTGAAGCTTTCTTT.

The chain combines TRBV27 with TRBJ2-5; 16 positions agree with TRBD2. CDR1 and CDR2 (germline): MNHEY, SMNVEV (reference sequence). Germline trimming cut 5 bases from V and 5 bases from J; bases unmatched to any gene: 11. This CDR3 contains 18 residues. The CDR3 reads CASSTSPGLAGGLETQYF. The CDR3 DNA reads TGTGCCAGCAGTACTTCCCCGGGACTAGCGGGGGGGCTCGAGACCCAGTACTTC.

V and J are TRBV10-3 and TRBJ1-1; 7 bases are shared with TRBD1. Germline V gives CDR1 ENHRY, CDR2 SYGVKD. The CDR3 consists of 14 residues. After removal of 6 bases from V and 5 bases from J, the junction contained 9 bases not matched to a gene. In DNA, the CDR3 is TGTGCCATCAGCCCACAGGGGATGGGAACTGAAGCTTTCTTT. This translates into CAISPQGMGTEAFF.

V and J are TRBV7-2 and TRBJ2-3, with a possible D match to TRBD1 (5 bases). CDR3 length: 12 amino acids. V lost 10 bases to trimming and J lost 1 base, with 9 bases between them. Looked up from germline, CDR1 is SGHTA and CDR2 is FQGNSA. CDR3: CAKGAGTDTQYF. For the CDR3, the DNA is TGTGCCAAAGGGGCTGGCACAGATACGCAGTATTTT.

The chain has TRBV5-4 and TRBJ2-1; TRBD2 agrees at 13 bases. Germline V gene sequence: CDR1 SGHNT, CDR2 YYREEE (reference sequence). V lost 5 bases and J lost 7; bases outside the gene matches: 3. The CDR3 is 14 amino acids. CDR3 DNA: TGTGCCAGCAGTCGACTAGCGGGAGGAAATGAGCAGTTCTTC. It codes for CASSRLAGGNEQFF.

The rearrangement links TRBV7-6 to TRBJ2-1, with a possible D match to TRBD2 (6 bases). CDR1 is SGHVS, CDR2 FNYEAQ, per germline. CDR3 length: 15 residues. Trimming took off 5 bases at V and 4 bases at J, with 15 bases between the two ends. CDR3 sequence: CASSPLGRGYNEQFF. CDR3 in DNA: TGTGCCAGCAGCCCCCTGGGGCGGGGATACAATGAGCAGTTCTTC.

The DNA of the CDR3 is TGTGCCAGCAGTTACGACAGCAGGTACAATGAGCAGTTCTTC. It translates to CASSYDSRYNEQFF. The chain links TRBV6-2 or TRBV6-3 to TRBJ2-1; D perhaps matches TRBD1 (5 bases). V gave up 2 bases and J gave up 4 bases, with 9 bases separating them. From germline, CDR1 is MNHEY and CDR2 SVGEGT. This CDR3 is 14 amino acids long.

This chain uses TRBV5-4 with TRBJ1-1; D unresolved. Between the trimmed V and J ends, which lost 2 bases and 4 bases, there was a span of 9 bases. Germline V lookup: CDR1 SGHNT, CDR2 YYREEE (reference sequence). There are 13 residues in the CDR3. This CDR3 is CASSFWRATEAFF. In DNA form, the CDR3 reads TGTGCCAGCAGCTTTTGGAGGGCCACTGAAGCTTTCTTT.